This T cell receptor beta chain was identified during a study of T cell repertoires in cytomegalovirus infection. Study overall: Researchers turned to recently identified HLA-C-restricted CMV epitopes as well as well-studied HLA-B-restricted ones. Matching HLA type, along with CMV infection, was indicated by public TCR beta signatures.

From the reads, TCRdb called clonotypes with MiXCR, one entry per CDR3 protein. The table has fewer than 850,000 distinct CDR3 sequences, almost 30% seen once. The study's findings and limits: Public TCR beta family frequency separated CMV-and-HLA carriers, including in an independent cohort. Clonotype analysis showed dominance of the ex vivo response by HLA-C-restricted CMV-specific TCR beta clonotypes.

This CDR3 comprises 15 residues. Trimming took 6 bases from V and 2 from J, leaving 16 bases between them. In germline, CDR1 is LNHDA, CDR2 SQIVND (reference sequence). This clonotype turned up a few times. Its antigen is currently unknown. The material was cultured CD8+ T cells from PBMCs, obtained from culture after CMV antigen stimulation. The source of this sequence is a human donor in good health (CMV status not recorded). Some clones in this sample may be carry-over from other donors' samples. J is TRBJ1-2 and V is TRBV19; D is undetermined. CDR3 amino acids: CASRPTGASNYGYTF. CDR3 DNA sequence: TGTGCCAGTAGGCCTACGGGAGCCTCGAACTATGGCTACACCTTC.